The subject of this entry is one T cell receptor beta chain. Its cognate antigen is unknown. With the ViraFEST assay, the study expanded antigen-specific CD4+ T cells using viral peptide pools, then sequenced them. Researchers isolated CD4+ T cells once approximately ten days of culture had elapsed. The study found no prior SARS-CoV-2 infection in the vaccine recipients, who tested negative for nucleocapsid antibodies. Researchers reported culturing 2 million to 2.5 million PBMC in each well, adding 8 to 10 IU/ml IL-2 and 10 ug/ml peptides. TCRdb's table, derived via immunoSEQ multiplex PCR, lists solely in-frame clones and lacks some. Among tens of thousands of clones listed, roughly 74% were seen once. This specimen comes from a study of vaccination effects on CD4 cells after COVID-19. Sequencing was performed on CD4+ T cells from PBMCs cultured with HCoV-NL63 spike peptides, taken before COVID-19 vaccination. This clonotype was sampled from a human donor who received a COVID-19 vaccine.

DNA for the CDR3: TGCGCCAGCAGCCAAGGACAGGGATCAACTAATGAAAAACTGTTTTTT. Its translation is CASSQGQGSTNEKLFF. The chain has TRBV4-3 and TRBJ1-4; 7 bases agree with TRBD1. The CDR3 contains 16 residues. Unmatched junction bases numbered 2, after V lost 1 base and J lost 0 bases. The germline CDR1 and CDR2 sequences are LGHNA and YSLEER.